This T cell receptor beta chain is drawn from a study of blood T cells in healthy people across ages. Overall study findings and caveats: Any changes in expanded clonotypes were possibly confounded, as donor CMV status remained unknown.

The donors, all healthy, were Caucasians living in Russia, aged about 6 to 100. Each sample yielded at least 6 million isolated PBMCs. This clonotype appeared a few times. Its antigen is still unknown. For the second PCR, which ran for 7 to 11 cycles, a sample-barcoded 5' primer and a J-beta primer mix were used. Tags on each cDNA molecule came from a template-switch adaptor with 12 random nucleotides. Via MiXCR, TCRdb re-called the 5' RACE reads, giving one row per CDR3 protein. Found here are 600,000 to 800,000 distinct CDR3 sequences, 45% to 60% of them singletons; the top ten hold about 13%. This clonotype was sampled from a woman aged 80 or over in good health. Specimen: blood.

This CDR3 is CSARGTGVTSYNEQFF. Written as DNA, the CDR3 is TGCAGTGCTAGGGGAACAGGGGTCACCTCCTACAATGAGCAGTTCTTC. V usage is TRBV20-1 and J usage is TRBJ2-1; TRBD1 agrees at 7 bases. V lost 3 bases, J lost 0 bases, and 8 bases stayed unmatched. Germline CDR1 is DFQATT and CDR2 is SNEGSKA (reference sequence). This CDR3 contains 16 residues.